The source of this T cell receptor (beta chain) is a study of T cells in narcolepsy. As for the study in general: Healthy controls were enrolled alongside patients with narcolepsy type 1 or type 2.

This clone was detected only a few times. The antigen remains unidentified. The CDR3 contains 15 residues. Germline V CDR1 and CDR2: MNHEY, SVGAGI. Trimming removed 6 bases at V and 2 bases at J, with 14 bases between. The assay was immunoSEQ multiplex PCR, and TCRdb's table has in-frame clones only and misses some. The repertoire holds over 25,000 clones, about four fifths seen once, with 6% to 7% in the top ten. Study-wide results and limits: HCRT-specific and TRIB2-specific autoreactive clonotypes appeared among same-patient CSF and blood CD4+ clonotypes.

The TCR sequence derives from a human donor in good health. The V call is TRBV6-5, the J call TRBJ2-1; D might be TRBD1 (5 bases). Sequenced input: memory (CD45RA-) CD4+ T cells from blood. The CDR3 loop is CASRDRTPAYNEQFF. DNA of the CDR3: TGTGCCAGCAGAGATCGGACACCCGCCTACAATGAGCAGTTCTTC.